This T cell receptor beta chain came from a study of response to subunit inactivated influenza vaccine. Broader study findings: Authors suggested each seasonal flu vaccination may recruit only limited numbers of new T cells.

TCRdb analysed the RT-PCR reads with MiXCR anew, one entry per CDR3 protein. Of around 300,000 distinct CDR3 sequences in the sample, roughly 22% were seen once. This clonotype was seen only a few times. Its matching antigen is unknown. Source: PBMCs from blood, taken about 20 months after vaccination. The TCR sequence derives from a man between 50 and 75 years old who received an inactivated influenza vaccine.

CDR3 in amino acids: CASSLDLVATNEKLFF. The CDR3 nucleotides read TGTGCCAGCAGCTTAGATTTGGTCGCAACTAATGAAAAACTGTTTTTT. The chain uses TRBV7-2 and TRBJ1-4; no reliable D call. Germline CDR1 is SGHTA and CDR2 is FQGNSA. The CDR3 covers 16 residues. Trimming pared 1 base from V and 0 bases from J, leaving 9 bases between.